This TCR beta chain came from a study of T-cell memory formation after mild COVID-19. Study in general: For the most part, TCR clusters were specific to one donor.

Many counts were recorded for this clonotype. From the 5' RACE reads, TCRdb called clonotypes with MiXCR, one entry per CDR3 protein. The sample includes about 190,000 distinct CDR3 sequences, 10% to 13% seen only once; the top ten take roughly 3.2%. The sample comprised PBMCs or a T cell subset sorted from them (not recorded which). The source of this sequence is a man between 18 and 35 years old who had mild COVID-19 (a few samples of this study predate the infection). Cell type and time point are not known.

CDR3 residues: CASSLLPEYGYTF. CDR3 nucleotide sequence: TGCGCCAGCAGCTTGCTCCCTGAGTATGGCTACACCTTC. The chain recombines TRBV5-1 with TRBJ1-2; D is ambiguous. This CDR3 contains 13 residues. Per the germline V gene, CDR1 is SGHRS and CDR2 is YFSETQ. The V and J ends lost 1 base and 5 bases respectively, with 9 bases between them.